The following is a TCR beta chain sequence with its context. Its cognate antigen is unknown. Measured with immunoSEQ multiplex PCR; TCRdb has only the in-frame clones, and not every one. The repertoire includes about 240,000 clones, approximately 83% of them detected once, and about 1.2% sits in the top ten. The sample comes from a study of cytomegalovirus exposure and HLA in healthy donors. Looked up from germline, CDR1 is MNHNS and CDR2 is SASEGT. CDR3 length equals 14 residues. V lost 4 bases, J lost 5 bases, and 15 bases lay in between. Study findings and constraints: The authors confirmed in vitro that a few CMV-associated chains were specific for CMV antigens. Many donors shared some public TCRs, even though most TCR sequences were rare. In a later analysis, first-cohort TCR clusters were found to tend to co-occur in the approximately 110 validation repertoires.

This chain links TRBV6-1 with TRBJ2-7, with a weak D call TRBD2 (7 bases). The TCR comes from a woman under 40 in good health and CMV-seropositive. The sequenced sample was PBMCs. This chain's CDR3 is CASSGGGAFDEQYF. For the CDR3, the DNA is TGTGCCAGCAGTGGTGGGGGGGCCTTTGACGAGCAGTACTTC.